This is a list of T cell receptor beta chains from one sample in a study of cytomegalovirus exposure and HLA in healthy donors. Repertoires were generated with immunoSEQ multiplex PCR, while TCRdb's copy carries only in-frame clones and drops some. Of about 140,000 clones in the sample, roughly four fifths were seen once. Sequencing used PBMCs. Every receptor here comes from a woman aged 50 to 65 in good health and CMV-seropositive. The CDR3 runs from the conserved cysteine through the conserved F or W. The D gene is left open where the match is weak. Expanded clones are given a class, and other clones once, few, many or no size at all.

CDR3 protein: CSATSGYGYTF
CDR3 DNA: TGCAGTGCCACCTCCGGCTATGGCTACACCTTC
clone size: NA
D gene: NA
J gene: TRBJ1-2
V gene: TRBV20-1

CDR3 protein: CASSQQTGDYGYTF
CDR3 DNA: TGTGCCAGCAGTCAACAGACAGGGGACTATGGCTACACCTTC
clone size: once
D gene: TRBD1
J gene: TRBJ1-2
V gene: TRBV6-6

CDR3 protein: CASMPGQQDFNGYTF
CDR3 DNA: TGCGCCAGTATGCCGGGACAGCAAGATTTCAATGGCTACACCTTC
clone size: NA
D gene: TRBD1
J gene: TRBJ1-2
V gene: TRBV5-1

CDR3 protein: CASTSDRPTYEQYF
CDR3 DNA: TGTGCCAGCACCTCGGACAGGCCGACCTACGAGCAGTACTTC
clone size: NA
D gene: TRBD1
J gene: TRBJ2-7
V gene: TRBV28

CDR3 protein: CASSYTRNSPLHF
CDR3 DNA: TGTGCCAGCAGCTACACCAGGAATTCACCCCTCCACTTT
clone size: NA
D gene: NA
J gene: TRBJ1-6
V gene: TRBV11-3

CDR3 protein: CASSRGPEGQYF
CDR3 DNA: TGTGCCAGTTCCAGGGGCCCTGAGGGGCAGTACTTC
clone size: NA
D gene: NA
J gene: TRBJ2-7
V gene: TRBV6-5

CDR3 protein: CAITRDRAGEAFF
CDR3 DNA: TGTGCCATCACACGAGACAGGGCGGGTGAAGCTTTCTTT
clone size: NA
D gene: TRBD1
J gene: TRBJ1-1
V gene: TRBV10-3

CDR3 protein: CASSRQRNTEAFF
CDR3 DNA: TGTGCCAGCAGCCGACAGAGAAACACTGAAGCTTTCTTT
clone size: NA
D gene: NA
J gene: TRBJ1-1
V gene: TRBV6-5

CDR3 protein: CASTTGGANSPLHF
CDR3 DNA: TGTGCCAGTACTACAGGGGGCGCGAATTCACCCCTCCACTTT
clone size: NA
D gene: TRBD1
J gene: TRBJ1-6
V gene: TRBV19

CDR3 protein: CASTQTSGGGNEQFF
CDR3 DNA: TGTGCCTCAACCCAGACTAGCGGGGGAGGAAATGAGCAGTTCTTC
clone size: NA
D gene: TRBD2
J gene: TRBJ2-1
V gene: TRBV30

CDR3 protein: CASSQASPRTYNEQFF
CDR3 DNA: TGCGCCAGCAGCCAAGCCAGCCCGAGGACCTACAATGAGCAGTTCTTC
clone size: NA
D gene: NA
J gene: TRBJ2-1
V gene: TRBV4-3

CDR3 protein: CSAGRDREGEKLFF
CDR3 DNA: TGCAGCGCCGGGAGGGACAGGGAGGGTGAAAAACTGTTTTTT
clone size: few
D gene: TRBD1
J gene: TRBJ1-4
V gene: TRBV29-1

CDR3 protein: CASSRGVVETQYF
CDR3 DNA: TGTGCCAGCAGCCGGGGGGTTGTAGAGACCCAGTACTTC
clone size: NA
D gene: TRBD2
J gene: TRBJ2-5
V gene: TRBV7-3

CDR3 protein: CASSSGHYEQYF
CDR3 DNA: TGTGCCAGCAGCTCTGGACACTACGAGCAGTACTTC
clone size: NA
D gene: NA
J gene: TRBJ2-7
V gene: TRBV5-4

CDR3 protein: CASSPVGGSYNEQFF
CDR3 DNA: TGTGCCAGCAGCCCCGTCGGGGGCTCCTACAATGAGCAGTTCTTC
clone size: NA
D gene: NA
J gene: TRBJ2-1
V gene: TRBV28

CDR3 protein: CASSLGHTRYEQYF
CDR3 DNA: TGTGCCAGCAGCCTAGGACACACGCGGTACGAGCAGTACTTC
clone size: NA
D gene: NA
J gene: TRBJ2-7
V gene: TRBV13

CDR3 protein: CASSYARGQNEQFF
CDR3 DNA: TGTGCCAGCAGTTACGCCAGGGGGCAAAATGAGCAGTTCTTC
clone size: NA
D gene: TRBD1
J gene: TRBJ2-1
V gene: TRBV6-6

CDR3 protein: CASSPGQAVSGTLHF
CDR3 DNA: TGTGCCAGCAGCCCCGGACAGGCGGTCTCCGGGACCCTCCACTTT
clone size: few
D gene: TRBD1
J gene: TRBJ1-6
V gene: TRBV13

CDR3 protein: CASSLIKPTGGLNSPLHF
CDR3 DNA: TGTGCCAGCAGCTTAATAAAACCGACAGGAGGCCTAAATTCACCCCTCCACTTT
clone size: few
D gene: NA
J gene: TRBJ1-6
V gene: TRBV7-9

CDR3 protein: CASVPGQGFNSPLHF
CDR3 DNA: TGTGCTAGTGTTCCAGGACAGGGCTTCAATTCACCCCTCCACTTT
clone size: once
D gene: TRBD1
J gene: TRBJ1-6
V gene: TRBV12-5

CDR3 protein: CASSPYRVPIYGYTF
CDR3 DNA: TGTGCCAGCAGCCCCTACAGGGTTCCCATCTATGGCTACACCTTC
clone size: NA
D gene: NA
J gene: TRBJ1-2
V gene: TRBV7-8

CDR3 protein: CASSDLGRATYGYTF
CDR3 DNA: TGTGCCAGCAGCGATTTAGGCAGGGCTACCTATGGCTACACCTTC
clone size: NA
D gene: NA
J gene: TRBJ1-2
V gene: TRBV9

CDR3 protein: CASSWTGKNTEAFF
CDR3 DNA: TGTGCCAGCAGCTGGACAGGGAAGAACACTGAAGCTTTCTTT
clone size: NA
D gene: TRBD1
J gene: TRBJ1-1
V gene: TRBV5-6

CDR3 protein: CAWSSLPAGNQPQHF
CDR3 DNA: TGTGCCTGGAGTTCTTTGCCTGCGGGTAATCAGCCCCAGCATTTT
clone size: once
D gene: NA
J gene: TRBJ1-5
V gene: TRBV30

CDR3 protein: CASSVGREETQYF
CDR3 DNA: TGTGCCAGCAGCGTAGGCAGGGAAGAGACCCAGTACTTC
clone size: NA
D gene: NA
J gene: TRBJ2-5
V gene: TRBV9

CDR3 protein: CASSPKETQYF
CDR3 DNA: TGTGCCAGCAGCCCAAAAGAGACCCAGTACTTC
clone size: NA
D gene: NA
J gene: TRBJ2-5
V gene: TRBV7-8

CDR3 protein: CASSLEGADSGNTIYF
CDR3 DNA: TGCGCCAGCAGCTTGGAGGGGGCCGACTCTGGAAACACCATATATTTT
clone size: NA
D gene: TRBD1
J gene: TRBJ1-3
V gene: TRBV5-1

CDR3 protein: CASSPPNMNTEAFF
CDR3 DNA: TGTGCCAGCAGCCCCCCTAATATGAACACTGAAGCTTTCTTT
clone size: NA
D gene: NA
J gene: TRBJ1-1
V gene: TRBV7-9

CDR3 protein: CASSPFGGGNSPLHF
CDR3 DNA: TGTGCCAGCAGCCCGTTTGGGGGGGGTAATTCACCCCTCCACTTT
clone size: once
D gene: NA
J gene: TRBJ1-6
V gene: TRBV7-2

CDR3 protein: CASSSIVGLLTGELFF
CDR3 DNA: TGTGCCAGCAGTTCCATTGTGGGACTACTCACCGGGGAGCTGTTTTTT
clone size: once
D gene: TRBD2
J gene: TRBJ2-2
V gene: TRBV28

CDR3 protein: CASRRGLLSGANVLTF
CDR3 DNA: TGTGCCAGCAGGAGGGGACTCCTCTCTGGGGCCAACGTCCTGACTTTC
clone size: NA
D gene: NA
J gene: TRBJ2-6
V gene: TRBV2

CDR3 protein: CASSVAQNYGYTF
CDR3 DNA: TGTGCCAGCAGCGTAGCGCAGAACTATGGCTACACCTTC
clone size: NA
D gene: NA
J gene: TRBJ1-2
V gene: TRBV9

CDR3 protein: CASSRGQGWDTGELFF
CDR3 DNA: TGTGCCAGCAGCCGCGGACAGGGATGGGACACCGGGGAGCTGTTTTTT
clone size: NA
D gene: TRBD1
J gene: TRBJ2-2
V gene: TRBV7-9

CDR3 protein: CASSGGGFTEAFF
CDR3 DNA: TGTGCCAGCAGCGGAGGCGGTTTCACTGAAGCTTTCTTT
clone size: NA
D gene: NA
J gene: TRBJ1-1
V gene: TRBV7-3

CDR3 protein: CASGRERGNTGELFF
CDR3 DNA: TGTGCCAGCGGTAGGGAGCGGGGGAACACCGGGGAGCTGTTTTTT
clone size: few
D gene: TRBD2
J gene: TRBJ2-2
V gene: TRBV7-3

CDR3 protein: CASSPGLGGAGWGSYNEQFF
CDR3 DNA: TGTGCCAGCAGCCCCGGCCTCGGCGGGGCCGGTTGGGGTTCCTACAATGAGCAGTTCTTC
clone size: NA
D gene: NA
J gene: TRBJ2-1
V gene: TRBV9

CDR3 protein: CASSLRYRGRNQPQHF
CDR3 DNA: TGTGCCAGCAGTTTACGCTACAGGGGGCGCAATCAGCCCCAGCATTTT
clone size: NA
D gene: TRBD1
J gene: TRBJ1-5
V gene: TRBV28

CDR3 protein: CSVVTGEPYGYTF
CDR3 DNA: TGCAGCGTAGTTACAGGGGAGCCCTATGGCTACACCTTC
clone size: NA
D gene: TRBD1
J gene: TRBJ1-2
V gene: TRBV29-1

CDR3 protein: CASSFDRSFVLNTEAFF
CDR3 DNA: TGTGCCAGCAGCTTCGACAGGTCCTTTGTACTGAACACTGAAGCTTTCTTT
clone size: NA
D gene: NA
J gene: TRBJ1-1
V gene: TRBV7-8

CDR3 protein: CASSNPKSGTGALTEAFF
CDR3 DNA: TGTGCCAGCAGCAACCCGAAGTCGGGGACAGGGGCTTTAACTGAAGCTTTCTTT
clone size: NA
D gene: TRBD1
J gene: TRBJ1-1
V gene: TRBV7-8

CDR3 protein: CASSPWDRGQGYTF
CDR3 DNA: TGTGCCAGCAGTCCGTGGGACAGGGGGCAAGGCTACACCTTC
clone size: NA
D gene: TRBD1
J gene: TRBJ1-2
V gene: TRBV28

CDR3 protein: CSGSDRADYGYTF
CDR3 DNA: TGCAGCGGTTCTGACAGGGCCGACTATGGCTACACCTTC
clone size: NA
D gene: TRBD1
J gene: TRBJ1-2
V gene: TRBV29-1

CDR3 protein: CASSEVFRTEAFF
CDR3 DNA: TGTGCCAGCAGTGAAGTATTCAGGACTGAAGCTTTCTTT
clone size: NA
D gene: NA
J gene: TRBJ1-1
V gene: TRBV6-1

CDR3 protein: CAVTGTGVYEQYF
CDR3 DNA: TGTGCCGTCACGGGGACAGGGGTCTACGAGCAGTACTTC
clone size: NA
D gene: TRBD1
J gene: TRBJ2-7
V gene: TRBV27

CDR3 protein: CASRQGQGYEQYF
CDR3 DNA: TGCGCCAGCAGACAGGGACAGGGGTACGAGCAGTACTTC
clone size: NA
D gene: TRBD1
J gene: TRBJ2-7
V gene: TRBV5-1

CDR3 protein: CAWKGQPSSYEQYF
CDR3 DNA: TGTGCCTGGAAGGGACAGCCGAGCTCCTACGAGCAGTACTTC
clone size: NA
D gene: TRBD1
J gene: TRBJ2-7
V gene: TRBV30